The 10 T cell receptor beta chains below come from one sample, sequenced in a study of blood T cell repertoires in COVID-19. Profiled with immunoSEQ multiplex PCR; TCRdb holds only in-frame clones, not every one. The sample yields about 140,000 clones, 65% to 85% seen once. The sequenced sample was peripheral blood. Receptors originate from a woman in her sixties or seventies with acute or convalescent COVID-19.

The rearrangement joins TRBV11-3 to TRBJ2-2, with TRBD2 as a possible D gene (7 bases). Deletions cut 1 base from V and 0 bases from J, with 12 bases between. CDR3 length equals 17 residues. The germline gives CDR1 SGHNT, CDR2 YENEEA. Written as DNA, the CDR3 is TGTGCCAGCAGCTTAGCCCTAGGGGGGGCGAACACCGGGGAGCTGTTTTTT. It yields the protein CASSLALGGANTGELFF.

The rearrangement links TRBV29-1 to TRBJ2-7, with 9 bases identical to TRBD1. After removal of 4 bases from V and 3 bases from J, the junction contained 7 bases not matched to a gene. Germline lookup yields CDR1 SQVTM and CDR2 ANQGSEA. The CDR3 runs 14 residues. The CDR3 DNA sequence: TGCAGCGTTGGGGATACGACAGGGGGCTACGAGCAGTACTTC. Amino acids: CSVGDTTGGYEQYF.

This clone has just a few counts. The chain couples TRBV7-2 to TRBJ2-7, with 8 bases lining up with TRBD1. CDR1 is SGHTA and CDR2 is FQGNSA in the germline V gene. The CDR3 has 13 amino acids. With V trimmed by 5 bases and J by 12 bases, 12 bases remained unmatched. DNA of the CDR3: TGTGCCAGCAGCCTGAGCCTCGGACAGGGTGGGTACTTC. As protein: CASSLSLGQGGYF.

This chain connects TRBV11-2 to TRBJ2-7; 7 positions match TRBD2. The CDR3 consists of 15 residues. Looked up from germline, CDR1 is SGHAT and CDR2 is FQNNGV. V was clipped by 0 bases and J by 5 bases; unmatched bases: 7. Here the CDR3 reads CASSLDYGRVNEQYF. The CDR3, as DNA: TGTGCCAGCAGCTTAGATTATGGGAGGGTAAACGAGCAGTACTTC.

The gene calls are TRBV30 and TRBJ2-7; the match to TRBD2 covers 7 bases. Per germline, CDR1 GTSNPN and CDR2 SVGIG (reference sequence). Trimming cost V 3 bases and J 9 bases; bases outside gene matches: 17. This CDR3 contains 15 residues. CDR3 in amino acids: CAWRGAGRAWDGQYF. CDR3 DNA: TGTGCCTGGAGGGGAGCGGGGCGGGCCTGGGACGGGCAGTACTTC.

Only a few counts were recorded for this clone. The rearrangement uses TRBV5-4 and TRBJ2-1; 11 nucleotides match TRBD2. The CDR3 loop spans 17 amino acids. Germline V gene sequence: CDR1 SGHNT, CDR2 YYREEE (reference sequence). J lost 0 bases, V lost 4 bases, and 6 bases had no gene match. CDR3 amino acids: CASSRGLAASSYNEQFF. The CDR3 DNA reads TGTGCCAGCAGCCGGGGACTAGCGGCTAGCTCCTACAATGAGCAGTTCTTC.

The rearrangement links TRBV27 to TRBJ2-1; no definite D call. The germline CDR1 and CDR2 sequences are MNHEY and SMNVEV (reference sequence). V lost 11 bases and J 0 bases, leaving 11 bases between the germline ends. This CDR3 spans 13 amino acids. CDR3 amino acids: CAAGRGSYNEQFF. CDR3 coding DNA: TGTGCCGCCGGCCGAGGCTCCTACAATGAGCAGTTCTTC.

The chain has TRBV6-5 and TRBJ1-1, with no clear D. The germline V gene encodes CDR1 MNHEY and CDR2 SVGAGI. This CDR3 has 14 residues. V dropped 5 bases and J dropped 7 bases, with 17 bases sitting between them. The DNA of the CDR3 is TGTGCCAGCAGTAGTCCCTTGCAAGCCTTTGAAGCTTTCTTT. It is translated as CASSSPLQAFEAFF.

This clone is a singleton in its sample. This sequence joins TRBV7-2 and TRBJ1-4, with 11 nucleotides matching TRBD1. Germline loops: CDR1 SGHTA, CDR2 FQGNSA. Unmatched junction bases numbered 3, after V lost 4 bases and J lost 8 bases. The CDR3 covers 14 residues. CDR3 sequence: CASSWTGGSEKLFF. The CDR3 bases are TGTGCCAGCAGCTGGACAGGGGGCTCCGAAAAACTGTTTTTT.

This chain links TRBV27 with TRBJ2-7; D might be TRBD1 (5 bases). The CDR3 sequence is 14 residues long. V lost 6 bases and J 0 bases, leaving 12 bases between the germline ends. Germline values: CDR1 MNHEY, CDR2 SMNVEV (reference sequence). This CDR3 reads CASRYQGDSYEQYF. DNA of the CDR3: TGTGCCAGCAGGTACCAGGGTGACTCCTACGAGCAGTACTTC.